These 15 T cell receptor beta chains originate from one sample sequenced in a study of blood T cell repertoires in COVID-19. The repertoire was sequenced with immunoSEQ multiplex PCR; TCRdb's copy has only in-frame clones and lacks some. The sample shows 270,000 or so clones, around 89% of them seen only once. The sample was PBMCs or T cells enriched from blood (not recorded which). These receptors were collected from a woman in her 30s with acute COVID-19.

This clone was counted a single time. The V call is TRBV7-3, the J call TRBJ2-2; D not resolved. V lost 8 bases to trimming and J lost 3 bases, with 13 bases between them. In germline, CDR1 is SGHTA, CDR2 FQGTGA. There are 14 residues in the CDR3. CDR3 sequence: CASRLAGHTGELFF. The CDR3 DNA is TGTGCCAGCCGACTTGCCGGTCACACCGGGGAGCTGTTTTTT.

The rearrangement links TRBV19 to TRBJ1-2; TRBD1 is a possible D gene (6 bases). This CDR3 comprises 13 residues. Trimming took 1 base from V and 4 from J, leaving 7 bases between them. Germline V lookup: CDR1 LNHDA, CDR2 SQIVND (reference sequence). The CDR3 DNA sequence: TGTGCCAGTAGTATAGGGACAGTCTATGGCTACACCTTC. Its protein product is CASSIGTVYGYTF.

The chain couples TRBV28 to TRBJ2-3; 7 bases map to TRBD2. The V segment lost 7 bases and the J segment 2 bases; nucleotides outside the gene matches: 6. This CDR3 comprises 14 residues. Germline V gene lookup returns CDR1 MDHEN and CDR2 SYDVKM. CDR3 sequence (DNA): TGTGCCAGCACTGCCGGGAGGACCACAGATACGCAGTATTTT. It yields the protein CASTAGRTTDTQYF.

The chain combines TRBV28 with TRBJ1-4; TRBD1 agrees at 12 bases. Germline V gene lookup returns CDR1 MDHEN and CDR2 SYDVKM. The V segment lost 7 bases and the J segment 6 bases; nucleotides outside the gene matches: 9. CDR3 size: 16 residues. CDR3 loop: CASKSGGTGGYEKLFF. DNA of the CDR3: TGTGCCAGCAAAAGCGGGGGGACAGGGGGCTATGAAAAACTGTTTTTT.

The chain links TRBV12-3 or TRBV12-4 to TRBJ1-2; 8 bases are shared with TRBD1. The CDR3 sequence is 13 residues long. J was trimmed by 2 bases and V by 6 bases; bases with no gene match: 2. This CDR3 is CASSRTGNYGYTF. In nucleotides, the CDR3 is TGTGCCAGCAGCCGGACAGGGAACTATGGCTACACCTTC.

This clone was observed once. This sequence joins TRBV4-2 and TRBJ2-1, with 9 bases aligning to TRBD2. Losses at the gene ends were 0 bases for V and 6 bases for J; bases not matched to a gene: 3. From germline, CDR1 is LGHNA and CDR2 YNFKEQ. This CDR3 has 15 residues. The CDR3 nucleotides read TGTGCCAGCAGCCAAGAGGGTAGCGGGAGCAATGAGCAGTTCTTC. It codes for CASSQEGSGSNEQFF.

V and J are TRBV10-2 and TRBJ1-1; 7 bases are a match to TRBD1. There are 14 residues in the CDR3. CDR1 is WSHSY and CDR2 is SAAADI in the germline V gene. The V segment lost 6 bases and the J segment 2 bases; nucleotides outside the gene matches: 6. The CDR3 DNA reads as TGCGCCAGCAGGCCATCAGGGGGAAACACTGAAGCTTTCTTT. This gives the protein CASRPSGGNTEAFF.

The rearrangement joins TRBV28 to TRBJ1-6, with D uncertain. The CDR3 sequence is 17 residues long. The germline CDR1 and CDR2 sequences are MDHEN and SYDVKM. The germline V and J ends were trimmed by 1 base and 0 bases, with 10 bases remaining between them. In nucleotides, the CDR3 is TGTGCCAGCAGTTTATCAAGCTTAATCTCCTATAATTCACCCCTCCACTTT. Amino acids: CASSLSSLISYNSPLHF. The entire variable domain, with the rest obtained from reference TRBV28 and TRBJ1-6, is as follows: DVKVTQSSRYLVKRTGEKVFLECVQDMDHENMFWYRQDPGLGLRLIYFSYDVKMKEKGDIPEGYSVSREKKERFSLILESASTNQTSMYLCASSLSSLISYNSPLHFGNGTRLTVT.

As to this clone: A read error may account for a junction end that differs from germline. The chain combines TRBV5-8 with TRBJ2-2; TRBD2 matches at 9 bases. Germline-derived CDR1 and CDR2 are SGHTS and YDEGEE. The CDR3 spans 15 residues. CDR3 DNA: TGTGCCAGCAGCTTGGATCTAGCGGGGACCGGTGAGCTGTTTTTT. Translated: CASSLDLAGTGELFF. Supplemented by reference TRBV5-8 and TRBJ2-2, the full variable domain reads EAGVTQSPTHLIKTRGQQATLRCSPISGHTSVYWYQQALGLGLQFLLWYDEGEERNRGNFPPRFSGRQFPNYSSELNVNALELEDSALYLCASSLDLAGTGELFFGEGSRLTVL.

The rearrangement uses TRBV7-9 and TRBJ2-3; 14 bases map to TRBD2. From germline, CDR1 is SEHNR and CDR2 FQNEAQ (reference sequence). The J segment lost 8 bases and the V segment lost 5 bases, leaving 12 bases of the junction unmatched. This CDR3 is built from 17 residues. For the CDR3, the DNA is TGTGCCAGCAGCAGAGCCGGGACTAGCGGGAGTCTGGGTACGCAGTATTTT. Translating gives CASSRAGTSGSLGTQYF.

The rearrangement joins TRBV6-5 to TRBJ2-2, with TRBD1 matching 9 bases. The CDR3 runs 15 residues. After removal of 5 bases from V and 4 bases from J, the junction contained 5 bases not matched to a gene. Per germline, CDR1 MNHEY and CDR2 SVGAGI. The CDR3 spells CASSRDRVGTGELFF. CDR3 in DNA: TGTGCCAGCAGTAGGGACAGGGTGGGCACCGGGGAGCTGTTTTTT.

This clone showed up just once. The chain employs TRBV28 and TRBJ2-3; no definite D call. Germline V gene sequence: CDR1 MDHEN, CDR2 SYDVKM. Trimming stripped 3 bases from V and 6 bases from J, with 4 bases between. The CDR3 is 11 amino acids. CDR3 sequence: CASSFFDTQYF. The CDR3, as DNA: TGTGCCAGCAGTTTCTTCGATACGCAGTATTTT.

V usage is TRBV6-2 or TRBV6-3 and J usage is TRBJ2-3, with TRBD2 matching over 7 bases. The CDR3 spans 17 residues. After removal of 2 bases from V and 0 bases from J, the junction contained 8 bases not matched to a gene. The germline V gene encodes CDR1 MNHEY and CDR2 SVGEGT. The CDR3: CASSYTAGTTSTDTQYF. CDR3 sequence (DNA): TGTGCCAGCAGTTACACGGCCGGGACTACTAGCACAGATACGCAGTATTTT.

This chain links TRBV5-4 with TRBJ2-2; 9 nucleotides agree with TRBD2. This CDR3 is 20 amino acids long. V trimming: 2 bases; J trimming: 4 bases; junction bases outside the gene matches: 18. The V gene's germline CDR1 is SGHNT and CDR2 YYREEE (reference sequence). CDR3 DNA sequence: TGTGCCAGCAGCTTTTTACCTAGCGGGGCCAATATTAAAGGCACCGGGGAGCTGTTTTTT. Translation: CASSFLPSGANIKGTGELFF.

The chain uses TRBV6-6 and TRBJ2-1, with unresolved D. Germline lookup yields CDR1 MNHNY and CDR2 SVGAGI (reference sequence). The CDR3 runs to 11 residues. The germline V and J ends were trimmed by 6 bases and 8 bases, with 8 bases remaining between them. For the CDR3, the DNA is TGTGCCAGCAGCCCCCGGTATGAGCAGTTCTTC. Its translation is CASSPRYEQFF.